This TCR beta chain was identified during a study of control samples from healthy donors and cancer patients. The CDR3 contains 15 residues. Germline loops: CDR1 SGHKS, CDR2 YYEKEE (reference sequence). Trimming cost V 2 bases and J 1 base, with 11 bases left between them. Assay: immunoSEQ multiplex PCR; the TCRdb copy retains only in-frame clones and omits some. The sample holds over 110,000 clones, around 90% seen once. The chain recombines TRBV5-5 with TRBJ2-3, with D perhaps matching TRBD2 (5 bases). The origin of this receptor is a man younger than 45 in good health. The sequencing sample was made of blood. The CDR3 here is CASSFSALRTDTQYF. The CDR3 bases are TGTGCCAGCAGCTTTAGCGCCCTACGCACAGATACGCAGTATTTT.